This T cell receptor beta chain was sequenced for a study of blood T cell repertoires in COVID-19. Turning to the study itself: Samples representing acute and convalescent COVID-19 were sourced from the United States, Italy and Spain. PBMCs, B-cell-depleted T cells, or T cells provided the cDNA or gDNA that made up the material.

This CDR3 is built from 16 residues. The germline V gene encodes CDR1 SEHNR and CDR2 FQNEAQ (reference sequence). The J segment lost 7 bases and the V segment lost 6 bases, leaving 15 bases of the junction unmatched. Under the authors' procedure: Estimated nucleated cell counts came from reference gene primer amplification. The protocol was immunoSEQ multiplex PCR, while the TCRdb copy is restricted to in-frame clones and leaves out a portion. V, J and clone size are taken as reported in that table, and D and trimming were inferred from the DNA itself. The profile shows about 120,000 clones, less than 90% of them singletons.

This TCR was sampled from an elderly woman with acute or convalescent COVID-19. Sequencing was carried out using peripheral blood. V is TRBV7-9 and J is TRBJ2-1; 7 bases align to TRBD1. The CDR3 nucleotides read TGTGCCAGCAGTATTTTTATGACAGGGTCACGGAATGAGCAGTTCTTC. Its translation: CASSIFMTGSRNEQFF.